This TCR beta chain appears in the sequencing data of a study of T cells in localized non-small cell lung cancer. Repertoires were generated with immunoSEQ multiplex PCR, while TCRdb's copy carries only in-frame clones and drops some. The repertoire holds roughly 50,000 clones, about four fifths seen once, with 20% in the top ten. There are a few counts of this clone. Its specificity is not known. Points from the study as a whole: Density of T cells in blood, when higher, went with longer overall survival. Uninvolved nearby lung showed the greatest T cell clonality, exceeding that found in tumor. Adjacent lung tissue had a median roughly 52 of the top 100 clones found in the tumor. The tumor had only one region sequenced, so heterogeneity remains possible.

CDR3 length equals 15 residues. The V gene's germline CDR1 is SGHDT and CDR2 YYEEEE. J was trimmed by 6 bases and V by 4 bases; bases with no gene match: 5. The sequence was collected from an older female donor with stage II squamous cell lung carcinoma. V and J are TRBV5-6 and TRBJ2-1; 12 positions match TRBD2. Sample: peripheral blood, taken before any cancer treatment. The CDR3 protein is CASSPGLAGANEQFF. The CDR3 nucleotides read TGTGCCAGCAGCCCGGGACTAGCGGGCGCCAATGAGCAGTTCTTC. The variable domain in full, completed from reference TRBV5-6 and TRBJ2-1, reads DAGVTQSPTHLIKTRGQQVTLRCSPKSGHDTVSWYQQALGQGPQFIFQYYEEEERQRGNFPDRFSGHQFPNYSSELNVNALLLGDSALYLCASSPGLAGANEQFFGPGTRLTVL.